The T cell receptor beta chain described here comes from a study of T cells in Graves' hyperthyroidism and ophthalmopathy. Regions amplified from RNA transcripts were the TCR beta CDR3 regions. RT-PCR in the first round (using the HTBI primer set) targeted the TCR CDR3. MiXCR was run by TCRdb on the multiplex PCR reads, yielding one entry per CDR3 protein. The sample yields 400,000 to 450,000 distinct CDR3 sequences, approximately 14% seen once. Study-level findings and limits: Most clonotypes that expanded in the thyroid above 0.001 also showed up in blood. Before onset, ophthalmopathy was predicted by the model a median about 6.2 months earlier.

This clonotype was recorded many times. The antigen is not known. V lost 6 bases, J lost 9 bases, and 10 bases stayed unmatched. CDR1 and CDR2 (germline): DFQATT, SNEGSKA (reference sequence). This CDR3 is built from 14 residues. The J gene is TRBJ2-1, the V gene TRBV20-1, with 11 bases identical to TRBD2. The sequence was collected from a man aged 18-30 years with Graves' ophthalmopathy. Sequences were obtained from blood. CDR3 region: CSAPTSGRQGEQFF. The CDR3 region has the DNA TGCAGTGCACCTACTAGCGGGAGACAGGGTGAGCAGTTCTTC.